This TCR beta chain was found in a study of Graves' ophthalmopathy and Graves' hyperthyroidism. From RNA, the CDR3 regions of TCR beta chains were amplified and sequenced. HTBI-primed first-round RT-PCR preceded second-round multiplex PCR. TCRdb redid the calling of the multiplex PCR reads with MiXCR, one entry per CDR3 protein. The sample carries about 660,000 distinct CDR3 sequences, just over 40% recorded once. The CDR3 is 14 amino acids. Germline-derived CDR1 and CDR2 are SGHRS and YFSETQ. V was pared by 0 bases and J by 10 bases, with 3 bases of the junction left unmatched. Moderate-to-severe activity, CAS ≥3, NOSPECS ≥4 and a duration under 3 months were seen in donors with ophthalmopathy. Researchers turned away patients with other autoimmune diseases, uncontrolled infections, pregnancy or lactation. Physicians reached a diagnosis by relying on clinical symptoms, serum thyroxine, TRAb, thyroid ultrasound and orbital computed tomography.

The chain combines TRBV5-1 with TRBJ1-6, with 8 bases that match TRBD1. The receptor comes from an adult man with Graves' ophthalmopathy. Input material: peripheral blood. The CDR3 DNA reads as TGCGCCAGCAGCTTGGTGTCAGGGGGCTCACCCCTCCACTTT. It encodes CASSLVSGGSPLHF.